This T cell receptor beta chain was captured by sequencing in a study of prognosis after radiotherapy for stage I lung cancer. Study overall: SBRT radiotherapy used 3 to 5 fractions and a biologically effective dose of at least 100 Gy.

This clonotype was counted at least ten times. The antigen is not known. The CDR3 loop spans 14 amino acids. V shed 4 bases and J shed 5 bases, with 14 bases lying between them. Germline-derived CDR1 and CDR2 are MNHNS and SASEGT. Study-level points and caveats: Tumor-specific reactivity of the expanded TCR clones remained undetermined.

Amplification of the TCR beta CDR3 (from genomic DNA) was done by two-round multiplex PCR. The first PCR round targeted every TRBV and TRBJ gene with specific primers. TCRdb itself ran the multiplex PCR reads through MiXCR, one entry per CDR3 protein. The repertoire holds 15,000 to 20,000 distinct CDR3 sequences, with around half as singletons. V is TRBV6-1 and J is TRBJ2-5; D might be TRBD1 or TRBD2, each matching 5 bases. The sequence was collected from a donor aged 50 or older with non-small cell lung cancer. The sample consisted of PBMCs, taken before or after stereotactic body radiation therapy (not recorded which). CDR3 amino acids: CASSVIPGDETQYF. The CDR3 nucleotides read TGTGCCAGCAGTGTAATACCCGGGGACGAGACCCAGTACTTC.